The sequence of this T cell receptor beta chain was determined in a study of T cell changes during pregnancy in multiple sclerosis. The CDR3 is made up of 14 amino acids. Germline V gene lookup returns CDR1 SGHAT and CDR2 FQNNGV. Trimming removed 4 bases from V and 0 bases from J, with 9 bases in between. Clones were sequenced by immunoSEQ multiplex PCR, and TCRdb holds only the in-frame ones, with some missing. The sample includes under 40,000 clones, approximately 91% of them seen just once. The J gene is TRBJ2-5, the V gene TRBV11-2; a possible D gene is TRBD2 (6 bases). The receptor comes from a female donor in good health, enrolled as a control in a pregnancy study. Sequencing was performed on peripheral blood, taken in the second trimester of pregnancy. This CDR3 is CASSYRDYQETQYF. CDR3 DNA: TGTGCCAGCAGCTACCGGGACTACCAAGAGACCCAGTACTTC.